The sequence of this T cell receptor (beta chain) was determined in a study of human T cells and chemical hapten exposure (dated by TCRdb to the early 2020s). Context from the whole study: For sensitization, 2% DPC in acetone was applied to a roughly 2 cm by roughly 2 cm area of upper inner arm skin. Weekly therapeutic DPC doses were additionally applied to the scalp of patients throughout the roughly 25-week study period. Patch testing was done on the upper back using Finn chambers containing 0.01% DPC, and results were scored after 6 days according to International Contact Dermatitis Research Group standards. Alopecia areata with under or over 50% scalp involvement, alopecia totalis and alopecia universalis were represented in the patient cohort, which was mostly female. Libraries were combined into a pool for sequencing, and differences in TCR yield between samples came mainly from small differences in library volumes within the pool. Peripheral blood TCR repertoire changes were tracked in vivo in alopecia patients during primary and secondary sensitization to the hapten diphenylcyclopropenone (DPC). Blood samples were taken from patients before sensitization (week 0) and then at 2, 6 and about 24 weeks after DPC sensitization. Twenty-nine alopecia patients gave blood for TCR sequencing at one to four time points (pre-sensitization, 2, 6 and 24 weeks). General findings and caveats noted by the study authors: Compared with pre-sensitization or healthy control sets, expanded TCRs formed significantly more large CDR3 similarity clusters, which is consistent with antigen-driven responses. Because every patient had alopecia, a presumed autoimmune disease, the patients' immune response might differ from that of healthy individuals. The number of PT1 expanded TCRs positively correlated with patch test score, significant at thresholds 8, 16 and 32 but not 4. Repeated subsampling changed both the strength of the expansion versus patch-test correlation and the threshold at which that correlation became significant. The number of TCRs above 1 in 1000 frequency did not change with DPC sensitization; there was no evidence of global repertoire structure alterations.

The sample's time point label is to be understood as: patch test 2, 6 weeks after DPC sensitization. Interpreted using the paper, the treatment or condition label stands for: therapeutic diphenylcyclopropenone sensitization with weekly scalp DPC. Blood at each patch-test visit was drawn before the patch test was applied. Patients were considered eligible if aged 18 to 70, diagnosed with alopecia and deemed suitable for DPC therapy, and patients were excluded if pregnant. Unfractionated whole blood was collected in Tempus Blood RNA tubes, and total RNA was extracted from that blood. This clonotype was found many times. The clone's antigen remains unknown. There are no base qualities to consult, and no much larger clone falls within one base. The method was RACE. Sequenced on a NextSeq 500. During library preparation, unique molecular identifiers were attached to individual cDNA molecules so that TCRs could be counted in a quantitative, reproducible way. For every blood RNA sample, sequencing covered both the TCR alpha and TCR beta chains. Per the original workflow: The median number of TCRs per sample was approximately 96,000, ranging from 23,224 to 690,600. The Decombinator software suite was used to annotate the V, J and CDR3 of the TCR reads. For the PS versus PT1 abundance plots, all samples were subsampled to the same number of TCRs (28,000). TCRs were defined as expanded if absent before sensitization and observed at least eight times at the 2-week time point. Using fastp at Q25 and MiXCR, TCRdb reprocessed the public reads and kept productive beta chains. Merged by CDR3 protein, the rows form single entries marked with the most common genes and DNA. TCRdb assigned the V and J calls; the authors' analysis was not used. The sample includes tens of thousands of distinct CDR3 sequences, with around 3% observed a single time. The ten largest clones add up to approximately 6.7% of the sample.

In the germline V gene, CDR1 corresponds to WSHSY and CDR2 to SAAADI. V is pruned by 8 bases and J by 4 bases, leaving 6 bases of the junction without a gene match. Spanning cysteine to phenylalanine, the CDR3 consists of 16 amino acids. Just the 48-base CDR3 DNA is kept, in frame starting at base 1. The chain couples TRBV10-2 to TRBJ2-3; TRBD2 lines up with 16 middle nucleotides. The sequence was collected from a man aged 40-50 years with alopecia areata. Some clones in this sample may be carry-over from other donors' samples. The sequencing here drew on whole blood, taken in connection with sensitization to the hapten diphenylcyclopropenone (DPC). In nucleotides, the sequence is TGCGCCAGCCAGAGGGGACTAGCGGGAGGGGCAGATACGCAGTATTTT. Translation gives CASQRGLAGGADTQYF.